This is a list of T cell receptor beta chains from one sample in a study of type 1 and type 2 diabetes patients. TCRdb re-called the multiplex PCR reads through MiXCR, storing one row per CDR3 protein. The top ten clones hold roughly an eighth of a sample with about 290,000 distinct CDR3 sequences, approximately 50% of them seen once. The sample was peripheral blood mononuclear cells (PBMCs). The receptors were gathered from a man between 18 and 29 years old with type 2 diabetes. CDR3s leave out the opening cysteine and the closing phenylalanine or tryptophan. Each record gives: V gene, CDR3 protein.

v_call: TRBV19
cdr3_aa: ASSAGDSTYEQY

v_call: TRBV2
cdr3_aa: ASKFTGGAGTEAF

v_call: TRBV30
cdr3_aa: GTGNYGYT

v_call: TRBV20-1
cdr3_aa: SAERGKQYNEQF

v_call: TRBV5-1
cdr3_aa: ASTGGAPTEAF

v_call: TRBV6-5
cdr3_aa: ASRGTGEDTQY

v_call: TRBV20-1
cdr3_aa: SARDLGEGPGEQY

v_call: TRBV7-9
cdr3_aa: ASTSNGPYEQY

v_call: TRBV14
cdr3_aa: ASAAAIDEQY

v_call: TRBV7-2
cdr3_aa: ASSLDMGGEQY

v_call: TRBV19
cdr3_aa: ASTIPWTGTKTGNTIY

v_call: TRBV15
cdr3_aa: ATSRDSDRHRGGELF

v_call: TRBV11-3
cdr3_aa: ASSRTSGQLNEQF

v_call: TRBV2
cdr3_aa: ASSEAWAGVYEQY

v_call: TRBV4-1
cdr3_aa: ASSRTSGELLF

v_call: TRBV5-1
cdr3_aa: ASSADPELWDTQY

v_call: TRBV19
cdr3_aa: ASSMSSNQPQH

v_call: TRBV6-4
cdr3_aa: ASSDSPGSSPDTQY

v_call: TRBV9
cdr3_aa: ASSDTANEKLF

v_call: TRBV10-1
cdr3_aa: ASSDQTGIQETQY

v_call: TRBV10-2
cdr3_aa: ASSDDASEAGAYGYT

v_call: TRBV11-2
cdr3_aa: ASTHHQQILGTDTQY

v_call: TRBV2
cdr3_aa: ASSARDSSGANVLT

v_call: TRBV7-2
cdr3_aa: ASSEGRSSGANVLT

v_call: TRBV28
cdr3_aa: ASSHLGIQETQY

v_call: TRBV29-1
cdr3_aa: SVLVGGYEQY

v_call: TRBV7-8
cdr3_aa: ASSARYYEQY

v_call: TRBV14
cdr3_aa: ASSDRAYEQY

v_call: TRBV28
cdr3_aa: ASSSKVGQLNSPLH

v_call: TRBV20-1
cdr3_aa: SVAAPVQETQY

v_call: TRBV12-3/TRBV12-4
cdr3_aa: ASSPFVNTEAF

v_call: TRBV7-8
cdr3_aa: ASSLGRGDEQY

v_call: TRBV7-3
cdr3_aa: ASSPGGGVSSYEQY

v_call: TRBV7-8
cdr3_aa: ASSPKPGLEAF

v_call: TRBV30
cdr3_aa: AWTSENNEQF

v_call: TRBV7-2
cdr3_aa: ASSLLHEQY

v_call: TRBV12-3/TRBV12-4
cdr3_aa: ASSPGTGSPEAF

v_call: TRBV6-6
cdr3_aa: ASSYGGRDTEAF

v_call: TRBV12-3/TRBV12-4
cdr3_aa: ASSAGTGGRGYT

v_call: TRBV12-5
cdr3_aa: ASGFGHEETQY

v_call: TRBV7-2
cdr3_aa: ASSPSTGAGNTIY

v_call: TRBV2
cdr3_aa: ASKTGQGRAETQY

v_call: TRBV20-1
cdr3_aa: SARATGGNLETQY

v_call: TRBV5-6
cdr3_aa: ASSLEGQVYEQY

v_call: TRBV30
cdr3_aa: AWSPSNEKLF

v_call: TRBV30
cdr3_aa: AWSVSGSGELF

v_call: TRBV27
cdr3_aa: ASSRNLQQGEAF

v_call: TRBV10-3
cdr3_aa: AISETGSSYEQY

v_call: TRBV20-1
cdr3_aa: SAIAGGAGETQY

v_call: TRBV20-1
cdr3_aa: SARISGDQETQY

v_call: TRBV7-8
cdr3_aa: ASSMILGGGPGNTIY

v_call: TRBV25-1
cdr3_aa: ASRQGRSTEAF

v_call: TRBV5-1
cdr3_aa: ASSLASASTDTQY